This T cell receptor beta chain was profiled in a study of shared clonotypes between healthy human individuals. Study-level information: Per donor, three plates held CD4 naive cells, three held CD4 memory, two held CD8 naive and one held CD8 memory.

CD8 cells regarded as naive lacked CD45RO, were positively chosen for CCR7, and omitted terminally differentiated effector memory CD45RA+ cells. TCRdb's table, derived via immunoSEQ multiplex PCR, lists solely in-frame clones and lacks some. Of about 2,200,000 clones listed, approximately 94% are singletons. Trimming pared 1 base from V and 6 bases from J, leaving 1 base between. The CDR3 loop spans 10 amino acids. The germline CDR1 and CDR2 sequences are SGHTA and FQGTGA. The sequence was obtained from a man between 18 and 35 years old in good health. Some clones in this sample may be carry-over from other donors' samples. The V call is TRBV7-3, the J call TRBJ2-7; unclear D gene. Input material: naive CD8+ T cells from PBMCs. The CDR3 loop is CASSLIEQYF. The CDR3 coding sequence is TGTGCCAGCAGCTTAATCGAGCAGTACTTC.